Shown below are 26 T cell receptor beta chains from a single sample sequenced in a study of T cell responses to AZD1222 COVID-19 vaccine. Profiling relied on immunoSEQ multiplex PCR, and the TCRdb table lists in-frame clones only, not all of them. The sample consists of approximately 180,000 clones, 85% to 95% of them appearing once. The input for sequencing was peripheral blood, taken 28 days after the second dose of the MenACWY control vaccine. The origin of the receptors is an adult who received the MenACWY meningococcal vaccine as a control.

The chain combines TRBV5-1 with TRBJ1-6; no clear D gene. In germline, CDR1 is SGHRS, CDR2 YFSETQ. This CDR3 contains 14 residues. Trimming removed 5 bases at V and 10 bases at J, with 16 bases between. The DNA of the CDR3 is TGCGCCAGCAGAGAGGAATTACAGAGCTCACCCCTCCACTTT. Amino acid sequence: CASREELQSSPLHF.

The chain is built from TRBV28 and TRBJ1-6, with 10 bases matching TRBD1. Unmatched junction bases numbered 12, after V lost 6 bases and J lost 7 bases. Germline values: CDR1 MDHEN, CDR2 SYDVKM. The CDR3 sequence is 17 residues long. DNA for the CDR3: TGTGCCAGCAGACTAAGGGGGGTGGGACAGGGGAATTCACCCCTCCACTTT. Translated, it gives CASRLRGVGQGNSPLHF.

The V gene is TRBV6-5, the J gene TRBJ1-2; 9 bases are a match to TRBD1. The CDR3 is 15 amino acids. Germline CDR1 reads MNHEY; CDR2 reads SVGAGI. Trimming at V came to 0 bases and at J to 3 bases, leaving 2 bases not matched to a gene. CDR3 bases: TGTGCCAGCAGTTACTCGACAGGGGGTCACTATGGCTACACCTTC. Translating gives CASSYSTGGHYGYTF.

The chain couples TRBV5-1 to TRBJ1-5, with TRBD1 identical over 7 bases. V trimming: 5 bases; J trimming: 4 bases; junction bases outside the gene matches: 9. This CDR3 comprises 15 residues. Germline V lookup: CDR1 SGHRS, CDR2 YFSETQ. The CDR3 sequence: CASRPEGQPNQPQHF. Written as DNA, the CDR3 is TGCGCCAGCAGGCCGGAGGGACAGCCTAATCAGCCCCAGCATTTT.

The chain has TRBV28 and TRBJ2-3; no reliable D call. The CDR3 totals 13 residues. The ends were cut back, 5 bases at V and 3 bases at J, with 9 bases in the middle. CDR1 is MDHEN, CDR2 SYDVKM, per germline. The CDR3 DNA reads TGTGCCAGCAGTCCTTTCTCTACAGATACGCAGTATTTT. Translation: CASSPFSTDTQYF.

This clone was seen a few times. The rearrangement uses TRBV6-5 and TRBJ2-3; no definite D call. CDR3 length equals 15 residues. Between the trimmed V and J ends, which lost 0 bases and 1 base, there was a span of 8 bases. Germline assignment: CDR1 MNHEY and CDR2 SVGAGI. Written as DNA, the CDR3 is TGTGCCAGCAGTTACTCGTTAACCCGCACAGATACGCAGTATTTT. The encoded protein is CASSYSLTRTDTQYF.

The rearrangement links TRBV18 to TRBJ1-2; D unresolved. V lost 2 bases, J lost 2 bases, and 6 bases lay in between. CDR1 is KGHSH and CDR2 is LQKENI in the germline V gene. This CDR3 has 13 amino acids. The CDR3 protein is CASSPKENYGYTF. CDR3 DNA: TGTGCCAGCTCACCAAAGGAAAACTATGGCTACACCTTC.

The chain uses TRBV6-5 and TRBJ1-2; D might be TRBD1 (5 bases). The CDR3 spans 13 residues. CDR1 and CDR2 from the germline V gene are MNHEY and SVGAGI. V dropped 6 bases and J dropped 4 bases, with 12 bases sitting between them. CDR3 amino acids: CASRRDAVYGYTF. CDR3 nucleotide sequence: TGTGCCAGCAGGCGGGACGCCGTCTATGGCTACACCTTC.

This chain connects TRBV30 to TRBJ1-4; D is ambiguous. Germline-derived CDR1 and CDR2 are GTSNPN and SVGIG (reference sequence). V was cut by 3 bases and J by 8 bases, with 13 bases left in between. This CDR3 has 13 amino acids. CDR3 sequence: CAWSANAGEKLFF. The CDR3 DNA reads TGTGCCTGGAGCGCAAACGCGGGGGAAAAACTGTTTTTT.

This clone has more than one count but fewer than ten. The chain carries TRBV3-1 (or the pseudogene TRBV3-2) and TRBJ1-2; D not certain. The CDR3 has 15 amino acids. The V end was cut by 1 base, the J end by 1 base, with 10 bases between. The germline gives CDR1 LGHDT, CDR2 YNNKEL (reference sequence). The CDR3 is CASSQVREFNYGYTF. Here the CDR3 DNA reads TGTGCCAGCAGCCAAGTAAGAGAATTTAACTATGGCTACACCTTC.

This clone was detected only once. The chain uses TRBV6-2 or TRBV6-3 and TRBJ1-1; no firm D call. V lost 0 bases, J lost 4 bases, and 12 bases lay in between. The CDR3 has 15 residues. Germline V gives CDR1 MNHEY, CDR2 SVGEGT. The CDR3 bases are TGTGCCAGCAGTTACTCGACCGGGAGGAGCACTGAAGCTTTCTTT. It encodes CASSYSTGRSTEAFF.

CDR3 region: CASSASLAGGPASTDTQYF. CDR3 nucleotide sequence: TGTGCCAGCAGCGCCTCGCTAGCGGGGGGCCCCGCTAGCACAGATACGCAGTATTTT. The chain joins TRBV11-3 to TRBJ2-3, with 11 bases identical to TRBD2. Germline CDR1 SGHNT, CDR2 YENEEA. This CDR3 has 19 amino acids. With V trimmed by 5 bases and J by 0 bases, 13 bases remained unmatched. The entire variable domain, with the rest obtained from reference TRBV11-3 and TRBJ2-3, is as follows: EAGVVQSPRYKIIEKKQPVAFWCNPISGHNTLYWYLQNLGQGPELLIRYENEEAVDDSQLPKDRFSAERLKGVDSTLKIQPAELGDSAVYLCASSASLAGGPASTDTQYFGPGTRLTVL.

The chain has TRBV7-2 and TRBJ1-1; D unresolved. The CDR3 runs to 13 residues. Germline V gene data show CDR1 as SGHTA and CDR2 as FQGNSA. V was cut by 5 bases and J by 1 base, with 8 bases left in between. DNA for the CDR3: TGTGCCAGCAGCCCTGGTCCGAACACTGAAGCTTTCTTT. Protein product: CASSPGPNTEAFF.

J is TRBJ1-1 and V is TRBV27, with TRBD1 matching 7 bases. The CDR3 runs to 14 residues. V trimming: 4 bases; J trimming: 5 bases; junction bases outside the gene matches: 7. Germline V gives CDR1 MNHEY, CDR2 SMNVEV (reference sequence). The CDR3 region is CASSSAPGGTEAFF. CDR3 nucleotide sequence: TGTGCCAGCAGTTCCGCTCCAGGGGGGACTGAAGCTTTCTTT.

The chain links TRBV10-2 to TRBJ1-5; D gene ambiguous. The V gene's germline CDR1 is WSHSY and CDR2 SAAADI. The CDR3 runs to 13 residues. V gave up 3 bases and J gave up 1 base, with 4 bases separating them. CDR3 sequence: CASSDNSNQPQHF. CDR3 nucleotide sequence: TGCGCCAGCAGTGACAACAGCAATCAGCCCCAGCATTTT.

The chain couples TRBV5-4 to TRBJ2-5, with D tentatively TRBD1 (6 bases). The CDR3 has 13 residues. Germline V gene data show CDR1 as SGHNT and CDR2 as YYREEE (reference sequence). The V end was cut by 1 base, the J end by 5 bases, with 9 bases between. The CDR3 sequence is CASSLLRGETQYF. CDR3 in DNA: TGTGCCAGCAGCTTGTTAAGGGGGGAGACCCAGTACTTC. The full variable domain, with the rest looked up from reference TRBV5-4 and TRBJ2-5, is ETGVTQSPTHLIKTRGQQVTLRCSSQSGHNTVSWYQQALGQGPQFIFQYYREEENGRGNFPPRFSGLQFPNYSSELNVNALELDDSALYLCASSLLRGETQYFGPGTRLLVL.

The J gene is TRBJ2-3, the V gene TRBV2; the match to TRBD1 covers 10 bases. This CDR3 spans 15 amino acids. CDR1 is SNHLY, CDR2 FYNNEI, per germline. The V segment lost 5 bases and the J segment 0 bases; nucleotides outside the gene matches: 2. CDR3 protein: CASSWDRGSTDTQYF. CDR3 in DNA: TGTGCCAGCAGTTGGGACAGGGGAAGCACAGATACGCAGTATTTT.

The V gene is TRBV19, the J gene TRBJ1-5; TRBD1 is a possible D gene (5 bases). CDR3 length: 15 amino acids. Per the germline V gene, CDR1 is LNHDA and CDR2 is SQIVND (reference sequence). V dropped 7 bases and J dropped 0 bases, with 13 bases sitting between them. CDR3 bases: TGTGCCAGTACCAGGACACTCCCTAGCAATCAGCCCCAGCATTTT. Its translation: CASTRTLPSNQPQHF. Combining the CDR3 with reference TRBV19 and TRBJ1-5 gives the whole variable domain DGGITQSPKYLFRKEGQNVTLSCEQNLNHDAMYWYRQDPGQGLRLIYYSQIVNDFQKGDIAEGYSVSREKKESFPLTVTSAQKNPTAFYLCASTRTLPSNQPQHFGDGTRLSIL.

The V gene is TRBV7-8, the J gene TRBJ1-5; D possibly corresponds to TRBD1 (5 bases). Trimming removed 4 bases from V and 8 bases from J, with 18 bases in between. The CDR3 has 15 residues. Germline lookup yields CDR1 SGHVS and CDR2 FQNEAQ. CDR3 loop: CASSSIGGDLKPQHF. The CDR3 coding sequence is TGTGCCAGCAGCTCGATCGGGGGGGATCTAAAGCCCCAGCATTTT.

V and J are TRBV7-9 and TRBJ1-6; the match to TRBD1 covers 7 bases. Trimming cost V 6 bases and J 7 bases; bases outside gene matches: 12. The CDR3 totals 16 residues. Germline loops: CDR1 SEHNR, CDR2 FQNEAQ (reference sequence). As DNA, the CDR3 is TGTGCCAGCAGGACCGACAGGGCAGGGGTAAATTCACCCCTCCACTTT. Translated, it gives CASRTDRAGVNSPLHF.

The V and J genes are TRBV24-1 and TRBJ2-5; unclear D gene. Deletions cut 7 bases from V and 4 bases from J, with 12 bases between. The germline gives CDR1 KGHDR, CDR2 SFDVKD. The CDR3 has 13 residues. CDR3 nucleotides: TGTGCCACCAGCCGCAACGCCGGAGAGACCCAGTACTTC. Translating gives CATSRNAGETQYF.

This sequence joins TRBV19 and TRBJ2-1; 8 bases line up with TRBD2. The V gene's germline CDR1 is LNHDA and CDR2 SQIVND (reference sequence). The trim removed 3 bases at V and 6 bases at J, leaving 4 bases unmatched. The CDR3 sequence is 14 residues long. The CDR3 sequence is CASSIGRGGNEQFF. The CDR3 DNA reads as TGTGCCAGTAGTATTGGTCGGGGGGGCAATGAGCAGTTCTTC.

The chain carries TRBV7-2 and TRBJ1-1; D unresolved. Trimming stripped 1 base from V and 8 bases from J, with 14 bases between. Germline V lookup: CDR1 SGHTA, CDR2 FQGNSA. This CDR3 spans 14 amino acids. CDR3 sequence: CASSLVGGRTEAFF. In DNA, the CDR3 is TGTGCCAGCAGCTTAGTCGGCGGCCGCACGGAAGCTTTCTTT.

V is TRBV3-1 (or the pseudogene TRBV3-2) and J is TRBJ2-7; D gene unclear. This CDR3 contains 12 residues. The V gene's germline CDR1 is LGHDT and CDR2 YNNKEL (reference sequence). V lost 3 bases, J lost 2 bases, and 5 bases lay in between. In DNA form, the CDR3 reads TGTGCCAGCAGCCAGAGGCCCTACGAGCAGTACTTC. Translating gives CASSQRPYEQYF.

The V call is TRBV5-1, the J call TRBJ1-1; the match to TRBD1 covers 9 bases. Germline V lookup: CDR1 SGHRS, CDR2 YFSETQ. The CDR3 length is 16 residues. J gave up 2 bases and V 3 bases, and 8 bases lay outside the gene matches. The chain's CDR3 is CASSSSTGGINTEAFF. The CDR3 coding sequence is TGCGCCAGCAGCTCCTCGACAGGGGGAATCAACACTGAAGCTTTCTTT.

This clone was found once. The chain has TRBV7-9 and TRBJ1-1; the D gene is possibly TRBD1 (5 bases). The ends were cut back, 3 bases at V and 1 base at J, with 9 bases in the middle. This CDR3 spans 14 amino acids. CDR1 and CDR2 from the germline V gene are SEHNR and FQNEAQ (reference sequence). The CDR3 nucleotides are TGTGCCAGCAGCTTCAGGGCCGCGAACACTGAAGCTTTCTTT. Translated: CASSFRAANTEAFF.